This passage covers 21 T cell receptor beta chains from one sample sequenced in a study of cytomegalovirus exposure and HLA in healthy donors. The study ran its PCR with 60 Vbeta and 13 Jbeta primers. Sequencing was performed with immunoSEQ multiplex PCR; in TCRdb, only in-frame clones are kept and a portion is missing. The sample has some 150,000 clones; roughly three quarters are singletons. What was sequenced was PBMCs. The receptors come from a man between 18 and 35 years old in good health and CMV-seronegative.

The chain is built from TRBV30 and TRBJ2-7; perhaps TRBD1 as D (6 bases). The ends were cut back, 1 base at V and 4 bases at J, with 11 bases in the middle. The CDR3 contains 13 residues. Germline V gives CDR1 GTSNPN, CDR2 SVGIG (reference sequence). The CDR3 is CAWSAPGAYEQYF. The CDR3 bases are TGTGCCTGGAGTGCCCCAGGGGCGTACGAGCAGTACTTC.

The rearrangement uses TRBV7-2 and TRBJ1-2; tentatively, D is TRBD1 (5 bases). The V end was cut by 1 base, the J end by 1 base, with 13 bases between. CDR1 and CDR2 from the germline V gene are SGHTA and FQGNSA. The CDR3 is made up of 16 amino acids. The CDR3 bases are TGTGCCAGCAGCTTAGGCGGGGCAGGGCTTAACTATGGCTACACCTTC. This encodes CASSLGGAGLNYGYTF.

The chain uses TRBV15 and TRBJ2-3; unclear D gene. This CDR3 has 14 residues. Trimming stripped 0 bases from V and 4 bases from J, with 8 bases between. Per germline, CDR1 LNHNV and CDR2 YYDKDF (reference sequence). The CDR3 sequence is CATSREWSSDTQYF. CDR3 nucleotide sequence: TGTGCCACCAGCAGAGAATGGAGCTCAGATACGCAGTATTTT.

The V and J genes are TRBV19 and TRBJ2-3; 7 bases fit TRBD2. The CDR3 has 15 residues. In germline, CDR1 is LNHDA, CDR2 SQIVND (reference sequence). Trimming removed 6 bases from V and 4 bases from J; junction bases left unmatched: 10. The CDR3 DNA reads TGTGCCAGTAGGGTTGGCGGGAGTTCCCCAGATACGCAGTATTTT. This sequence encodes CASRVGGSSPDTQYF.

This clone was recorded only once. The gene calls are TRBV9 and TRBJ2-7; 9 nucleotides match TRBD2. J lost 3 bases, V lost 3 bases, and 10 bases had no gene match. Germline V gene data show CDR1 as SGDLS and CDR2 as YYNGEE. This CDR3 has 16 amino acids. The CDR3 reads CASSGDGGSGSYEQYF. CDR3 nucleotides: TGTGCCAGCAGCGGAGATGGGGGTAGCGGGAGCTACGAGCAGTACTTC.

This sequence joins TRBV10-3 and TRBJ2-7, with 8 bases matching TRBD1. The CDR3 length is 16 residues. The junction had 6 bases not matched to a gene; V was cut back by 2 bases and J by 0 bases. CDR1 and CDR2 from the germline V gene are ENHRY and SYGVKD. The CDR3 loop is CAISEAGQGTSYEQYF. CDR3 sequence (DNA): TGTGCCATCAGTGAGGCCGGACAGGGAACCTCCTACGAGCAGTACTTC.

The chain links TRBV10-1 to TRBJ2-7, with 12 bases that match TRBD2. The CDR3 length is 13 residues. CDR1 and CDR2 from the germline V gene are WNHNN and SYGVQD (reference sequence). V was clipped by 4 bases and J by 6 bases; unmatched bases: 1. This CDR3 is CASSGGLAGEQYF. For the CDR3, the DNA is TGCGCCAGCAGTGGGGGACTAGCGGGCGAGCAGTACTTC.

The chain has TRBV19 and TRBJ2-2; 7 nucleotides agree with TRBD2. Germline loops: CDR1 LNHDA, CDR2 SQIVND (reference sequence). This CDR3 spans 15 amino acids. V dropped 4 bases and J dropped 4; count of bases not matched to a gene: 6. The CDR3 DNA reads TGTGCCAGTAGTACCGCGGGAGTAAGCACCGGGGAGCTGTTTTTT. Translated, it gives CASSTAGVSTGELFF.

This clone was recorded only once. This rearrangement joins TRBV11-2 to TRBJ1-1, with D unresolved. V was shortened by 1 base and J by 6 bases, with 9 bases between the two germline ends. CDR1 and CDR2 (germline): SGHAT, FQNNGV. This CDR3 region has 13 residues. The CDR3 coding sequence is TGTGCCAGCAGCTTAGCACAGCAAGCTGAAGCTTTCTTT. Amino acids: CASSLAQQAEAFF.

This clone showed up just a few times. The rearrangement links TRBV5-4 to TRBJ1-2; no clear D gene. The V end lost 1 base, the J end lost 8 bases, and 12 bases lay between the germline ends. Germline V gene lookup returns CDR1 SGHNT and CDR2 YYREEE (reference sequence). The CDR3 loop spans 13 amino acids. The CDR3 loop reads CASSLNWAGGYTF. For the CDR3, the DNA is TGTGCCAGCAGCTTGAACTGGGCTGGGGGCTACACCTTC.

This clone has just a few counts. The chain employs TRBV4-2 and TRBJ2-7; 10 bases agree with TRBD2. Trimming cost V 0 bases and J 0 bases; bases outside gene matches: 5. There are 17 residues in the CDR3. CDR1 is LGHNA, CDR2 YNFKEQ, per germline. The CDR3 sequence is CASSQDISGGSSYEQYF. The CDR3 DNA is TGTGCCAGCAGCCAAGATATTAGCGGGGGGTCCTCCTACGAGCAGTACTTC.

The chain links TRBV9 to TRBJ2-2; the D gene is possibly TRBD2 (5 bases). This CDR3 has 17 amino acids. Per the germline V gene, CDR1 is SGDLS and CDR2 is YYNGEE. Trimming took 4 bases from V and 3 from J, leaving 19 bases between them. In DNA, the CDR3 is TGTGCCAGCAGCTCTCCCCTGTGGGAGCTGGACACCGGGGAGCTGTTTTTT. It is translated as CASSSPLWELDTGELFF.

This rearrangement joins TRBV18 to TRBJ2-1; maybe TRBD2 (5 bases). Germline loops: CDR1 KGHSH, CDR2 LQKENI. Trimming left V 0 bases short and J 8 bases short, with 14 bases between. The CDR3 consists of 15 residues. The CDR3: CASSPPGMFGDEQFF. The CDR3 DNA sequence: TGTGCCAGCTCACCACCCGGGATGTTTGGGGATGAGCAGTTCTTC. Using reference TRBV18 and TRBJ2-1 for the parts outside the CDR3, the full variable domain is NAGVMQNPRHLVRRRGQEARLRCSPMKGHSHVYWYRQLPEEGLKFMVYLQKENIIDESGMPKERFSAEFPKEGPSILRIQQVVRGDSAAYFCASSPPGMFGDEQFFGPGTRLTVL.

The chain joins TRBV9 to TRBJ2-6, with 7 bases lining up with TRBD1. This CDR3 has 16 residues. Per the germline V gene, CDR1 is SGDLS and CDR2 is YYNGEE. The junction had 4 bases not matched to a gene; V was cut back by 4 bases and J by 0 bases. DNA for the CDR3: TGTGCCAGCAGCCCCAGGGGGATCTCTGGGGCCAACGTCCTGACTTTC. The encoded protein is CASSPRGISGANVLTF.

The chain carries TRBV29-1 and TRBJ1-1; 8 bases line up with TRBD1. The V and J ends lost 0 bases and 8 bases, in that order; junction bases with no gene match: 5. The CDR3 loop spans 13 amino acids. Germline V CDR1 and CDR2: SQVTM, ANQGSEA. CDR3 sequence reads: CSVEDRTGQEAFF. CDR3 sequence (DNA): TGCAGCGTTGAAGATCGGACAGGGCAGGAAGCTTTCTTT.

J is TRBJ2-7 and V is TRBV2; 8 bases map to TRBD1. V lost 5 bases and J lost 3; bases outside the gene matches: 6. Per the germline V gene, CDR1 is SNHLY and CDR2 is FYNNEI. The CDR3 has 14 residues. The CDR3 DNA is TGTGCCAGCAGTACGCCGGGACAGGACTACGAGCAGTACTTC. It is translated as CASSTPGQDYEQYF.

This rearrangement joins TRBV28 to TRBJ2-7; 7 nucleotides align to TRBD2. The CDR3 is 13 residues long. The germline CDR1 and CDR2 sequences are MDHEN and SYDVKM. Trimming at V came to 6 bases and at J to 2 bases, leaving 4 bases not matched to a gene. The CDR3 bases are TGTGCCAGCAGCTCGGGACTACCCTACGAGCAGTACTTC. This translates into CASSSGLPYEQYF.

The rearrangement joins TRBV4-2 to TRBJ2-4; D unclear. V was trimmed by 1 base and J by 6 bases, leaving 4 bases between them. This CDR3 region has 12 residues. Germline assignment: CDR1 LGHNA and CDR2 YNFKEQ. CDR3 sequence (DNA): TGTGCCAGCAGCCAAGTCGTAAACATTCAGTACTTC. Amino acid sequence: CASSQVVNIQYF.

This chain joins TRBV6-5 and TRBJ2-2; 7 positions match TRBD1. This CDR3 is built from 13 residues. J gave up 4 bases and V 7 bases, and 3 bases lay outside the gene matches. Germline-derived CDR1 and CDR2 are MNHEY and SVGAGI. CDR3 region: CASTQGPTGELFF. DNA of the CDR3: TGTGCCAGCACACAGGGGCCCACCGGGGAGCTGTTTTTT.

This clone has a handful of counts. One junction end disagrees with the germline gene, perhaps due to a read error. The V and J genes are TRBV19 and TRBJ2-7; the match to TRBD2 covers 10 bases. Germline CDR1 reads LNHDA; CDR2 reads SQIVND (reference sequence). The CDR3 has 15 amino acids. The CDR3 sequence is CASSTRTSGTYGQYF. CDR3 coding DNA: TGTGCCAGTAGTACGAGGACTAGCGGTACCTACGGGCAGTACTTC.

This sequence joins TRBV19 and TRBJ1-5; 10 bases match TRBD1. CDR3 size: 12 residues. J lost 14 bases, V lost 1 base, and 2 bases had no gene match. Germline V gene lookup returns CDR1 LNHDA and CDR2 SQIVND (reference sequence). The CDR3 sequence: CASSIGDRGEHF. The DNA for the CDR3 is TGTGCCAGTAGTATAGGGGACAGGGGAGAGCATTTT.